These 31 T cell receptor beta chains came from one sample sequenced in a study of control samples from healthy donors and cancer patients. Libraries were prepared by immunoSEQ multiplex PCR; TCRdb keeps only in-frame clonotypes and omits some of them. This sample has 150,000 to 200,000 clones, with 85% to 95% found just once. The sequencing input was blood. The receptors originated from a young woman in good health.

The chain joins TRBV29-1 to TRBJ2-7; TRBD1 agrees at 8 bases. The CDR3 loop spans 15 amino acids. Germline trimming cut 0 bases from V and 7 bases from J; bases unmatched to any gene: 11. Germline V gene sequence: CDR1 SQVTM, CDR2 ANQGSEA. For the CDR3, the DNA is TGCAGCGTTGAAGAAGGACTACAGGGGGGAGGAGAGCAGTACTTC. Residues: CSVEEGLQGGGEQYF.

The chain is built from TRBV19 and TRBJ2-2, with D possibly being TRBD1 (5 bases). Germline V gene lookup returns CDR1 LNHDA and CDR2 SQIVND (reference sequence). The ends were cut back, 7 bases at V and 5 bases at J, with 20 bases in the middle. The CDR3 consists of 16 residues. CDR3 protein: CASITYSGHETGELFF. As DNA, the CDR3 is TGTGCCAGTATTACGTATTCAGGACACGAGACCGGGGAGCTGTTTTTT.

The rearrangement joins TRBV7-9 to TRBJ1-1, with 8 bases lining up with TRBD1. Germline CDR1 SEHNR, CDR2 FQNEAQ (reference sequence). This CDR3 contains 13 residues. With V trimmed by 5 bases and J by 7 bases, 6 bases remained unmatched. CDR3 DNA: TGTGCCAGCAGCGCCGGACAGGGCAGTGAAGCTTTCTTT. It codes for CASSAGQGSEAFF.

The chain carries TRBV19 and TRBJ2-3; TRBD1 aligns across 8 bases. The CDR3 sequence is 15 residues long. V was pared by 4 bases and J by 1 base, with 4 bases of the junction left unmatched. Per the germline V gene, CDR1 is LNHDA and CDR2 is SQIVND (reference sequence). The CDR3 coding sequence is TGTGCCAGTAGTACCGGGACAGGAGGCACAGATACGCAGTATTTT. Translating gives CASSTGTGGTDTQYF.

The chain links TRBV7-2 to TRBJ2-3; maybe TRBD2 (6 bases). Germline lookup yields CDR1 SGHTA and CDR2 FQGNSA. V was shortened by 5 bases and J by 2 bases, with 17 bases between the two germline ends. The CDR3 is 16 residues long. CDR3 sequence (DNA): TGTGCCAGCAGCCCGGGACTCCTCCCCCTCACAGATACGCAGTATTTT. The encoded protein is CASSPGLLPLTDTQYF.

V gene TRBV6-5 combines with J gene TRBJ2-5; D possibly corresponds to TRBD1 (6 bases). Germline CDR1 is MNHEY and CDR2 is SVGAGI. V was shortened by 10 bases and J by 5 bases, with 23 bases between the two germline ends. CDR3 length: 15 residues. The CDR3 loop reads CAKGRGRGLVETQYF. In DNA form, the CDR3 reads TGTGCCAAGGGTCGGGGCAGGGGCTTAGTCGAGACCCAGTACTTC.

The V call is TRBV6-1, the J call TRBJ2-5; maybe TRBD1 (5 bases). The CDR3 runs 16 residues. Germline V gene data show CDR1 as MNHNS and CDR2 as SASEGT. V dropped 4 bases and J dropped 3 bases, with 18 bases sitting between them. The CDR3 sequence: CASSVRERQLKETQYF. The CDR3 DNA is TGTGCCAGCAGTGTTAGAGAGAGACAGCTCAAAGAGACCCAGTACTTC.

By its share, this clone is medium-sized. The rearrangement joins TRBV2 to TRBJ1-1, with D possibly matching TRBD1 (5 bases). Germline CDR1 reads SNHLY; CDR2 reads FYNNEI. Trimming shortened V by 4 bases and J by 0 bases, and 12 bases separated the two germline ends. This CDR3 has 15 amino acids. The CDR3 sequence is CASSAPDRLNTEAFF. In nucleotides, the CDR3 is TGTGCCAGCAGTGCCCCCGACAGACTGAACACTGAAGCTTTCTTT. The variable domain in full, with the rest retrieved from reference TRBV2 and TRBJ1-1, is EPEVTQTPSHQVTQMGQEVILRCVPISNHLYFYWYRQILGQKVEFLVSFYNNEISEKSEIFDDQFSVERPDGSNFTLKIRSTKLEDSAMYFCASSAPDRLNTEAFFGQGTRLTVV.

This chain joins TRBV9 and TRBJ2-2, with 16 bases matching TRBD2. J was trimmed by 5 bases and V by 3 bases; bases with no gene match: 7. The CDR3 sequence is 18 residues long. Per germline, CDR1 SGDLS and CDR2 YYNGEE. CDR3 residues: CASSAGTSGRVGTGELFF. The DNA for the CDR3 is TGTGCCAGCAGCGCCGGGACTAGCGGGAGGGTCGGGACCGGGGAGCTGTTTTTT.

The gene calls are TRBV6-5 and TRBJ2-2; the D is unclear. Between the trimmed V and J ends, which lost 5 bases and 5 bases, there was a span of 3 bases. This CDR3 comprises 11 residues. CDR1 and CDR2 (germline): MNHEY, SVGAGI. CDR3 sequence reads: CASSQTGELFF. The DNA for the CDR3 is TGTGCCAGCAGTCAGACCGGGGAGCTGTTTTTT.

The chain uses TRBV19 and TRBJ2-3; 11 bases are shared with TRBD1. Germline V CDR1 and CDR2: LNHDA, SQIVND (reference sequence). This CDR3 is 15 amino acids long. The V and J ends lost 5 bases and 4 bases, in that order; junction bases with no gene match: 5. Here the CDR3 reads CASSSRTGGADTQYF. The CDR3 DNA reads TGTGCCAGTAGTTCTCGGACAGGGGGCGCAGATACGCAGTATTTT.

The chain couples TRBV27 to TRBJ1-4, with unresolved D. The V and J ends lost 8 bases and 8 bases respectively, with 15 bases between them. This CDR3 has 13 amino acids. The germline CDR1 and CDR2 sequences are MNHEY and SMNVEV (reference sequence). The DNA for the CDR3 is TGTGCCAGCGCTAGCCTGGGCTCAGAAAAACTGTTTTTT. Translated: CASASLGSEKLFF. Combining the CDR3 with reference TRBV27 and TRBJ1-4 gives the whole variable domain EAQVTQNPRYLITVTGKKLTVTCSQNMNHEYMSWYRQDPGLGLRQIYYSMNVEVTDKGDVPEGYKVSRKEKRNFPLILESPSPNQTSLYFCASASLGSEKLFFGSGTQLSVL.

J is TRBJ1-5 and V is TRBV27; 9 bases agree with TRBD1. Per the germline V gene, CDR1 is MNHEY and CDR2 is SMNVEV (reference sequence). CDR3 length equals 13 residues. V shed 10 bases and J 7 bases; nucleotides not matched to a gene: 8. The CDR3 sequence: CATRTGVSQPQHF. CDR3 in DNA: TGTGCCACCCGGACAGGGGTCAGCCAGCCCCAGCATTTT.

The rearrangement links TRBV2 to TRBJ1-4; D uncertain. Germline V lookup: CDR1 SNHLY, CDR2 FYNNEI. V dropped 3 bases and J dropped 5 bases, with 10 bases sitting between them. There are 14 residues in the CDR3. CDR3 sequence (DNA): TGTGCCAGCAGTGAGTATCAGCGAAATGAAAAACTGTTTTTT. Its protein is CASSEYQRNEKLFF.

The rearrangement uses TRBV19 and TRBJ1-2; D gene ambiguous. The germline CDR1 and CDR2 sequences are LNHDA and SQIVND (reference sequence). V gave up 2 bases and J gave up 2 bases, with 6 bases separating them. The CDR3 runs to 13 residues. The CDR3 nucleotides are TGTGCCAGTAGTATAAGTCTGAACTATGGCTACACCTTC. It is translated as CASSISLNYGYTF.

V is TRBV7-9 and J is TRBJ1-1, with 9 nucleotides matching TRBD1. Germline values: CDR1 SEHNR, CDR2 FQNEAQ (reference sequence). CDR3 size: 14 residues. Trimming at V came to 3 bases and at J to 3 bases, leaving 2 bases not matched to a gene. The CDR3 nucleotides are TGTGCCAGCAGCTTTGGACAGGGGTACACTGAAGCTTTCTTT. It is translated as CASSFGQGYTEAFF.

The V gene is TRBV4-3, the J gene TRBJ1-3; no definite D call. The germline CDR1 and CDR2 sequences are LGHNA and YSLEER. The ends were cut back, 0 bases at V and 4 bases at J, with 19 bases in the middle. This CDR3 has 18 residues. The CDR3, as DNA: TGCGCCAGCAGCCAAGACTACAGTACAGTCCGATGGGGAAACACCATATATTTT. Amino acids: CASSQDYSTVRWGNTIYF.

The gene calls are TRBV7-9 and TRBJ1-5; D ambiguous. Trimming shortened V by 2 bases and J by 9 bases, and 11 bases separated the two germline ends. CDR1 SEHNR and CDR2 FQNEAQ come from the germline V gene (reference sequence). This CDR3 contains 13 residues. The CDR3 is CASSLRAQAPQHF. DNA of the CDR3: TGTGCCAGCAGCTTAAGGGCCCAGGCGCCCCAGCATTTT.

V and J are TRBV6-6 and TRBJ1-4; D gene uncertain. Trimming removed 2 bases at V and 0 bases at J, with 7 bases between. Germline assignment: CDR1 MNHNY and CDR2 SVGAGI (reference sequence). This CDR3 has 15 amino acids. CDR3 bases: TGTGCCAGCAGTTACACCGACTCAACTAATGAAAAACTGTTTTTT. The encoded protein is CASSYTDSTNEKLFF.

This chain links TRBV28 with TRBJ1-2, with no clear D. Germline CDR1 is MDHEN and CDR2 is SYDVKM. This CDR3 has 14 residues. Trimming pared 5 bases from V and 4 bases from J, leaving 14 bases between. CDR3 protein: CASSLNEAAYGYTF. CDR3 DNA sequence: TGTGCCAGCAGTCTTAATGAGGCGGCCTATGGCTACACCTTC.

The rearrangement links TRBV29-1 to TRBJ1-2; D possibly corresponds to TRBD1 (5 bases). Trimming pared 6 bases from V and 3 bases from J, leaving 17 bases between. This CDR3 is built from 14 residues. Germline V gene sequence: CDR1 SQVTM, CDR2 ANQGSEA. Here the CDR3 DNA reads TGCAGCGTCAAAGACGGGAGGGGATACTATGGCTACACCTTC. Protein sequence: CSVKDGRGYYGYTF.

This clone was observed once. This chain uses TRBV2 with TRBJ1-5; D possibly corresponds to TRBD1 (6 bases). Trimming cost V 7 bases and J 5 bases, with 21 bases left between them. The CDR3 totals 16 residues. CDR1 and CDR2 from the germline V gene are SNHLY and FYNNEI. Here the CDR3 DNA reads TGTGCCAGCACCGAGGATTGGGACATTCGCCATCAGCCCCAGCATTTT. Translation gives CASTEDWDIRHQPQHF.

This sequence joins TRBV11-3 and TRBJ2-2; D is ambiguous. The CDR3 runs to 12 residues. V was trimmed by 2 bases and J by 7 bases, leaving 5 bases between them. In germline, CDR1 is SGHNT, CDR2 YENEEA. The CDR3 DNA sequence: TGTGCCAGCAGCTTATTGGTCGGGGAGCTGTTTTTT. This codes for CASSLLVGELFF.

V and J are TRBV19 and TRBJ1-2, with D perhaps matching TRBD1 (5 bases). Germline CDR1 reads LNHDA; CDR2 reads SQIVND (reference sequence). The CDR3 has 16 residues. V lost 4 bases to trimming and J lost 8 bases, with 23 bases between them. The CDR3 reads CASSREGKGALGGYTF. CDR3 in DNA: TGTGCCAGTAGTAGAGAGGGGAAAGGTGCCCTTGGAGGCTACACCTTC.

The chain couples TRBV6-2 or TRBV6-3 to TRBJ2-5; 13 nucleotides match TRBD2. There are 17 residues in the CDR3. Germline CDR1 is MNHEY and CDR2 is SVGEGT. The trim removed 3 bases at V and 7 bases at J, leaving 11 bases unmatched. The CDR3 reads CASSYSPGLAGRVTQYF. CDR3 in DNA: TGTGCCAGCAGTTATTCTCCGGGACTAGCGGGGAGGGTGACCCAGTACTTC.

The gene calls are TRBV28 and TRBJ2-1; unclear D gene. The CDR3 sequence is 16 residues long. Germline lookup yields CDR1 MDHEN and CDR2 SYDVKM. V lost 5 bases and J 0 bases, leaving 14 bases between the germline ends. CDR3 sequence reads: CASSPVPLSSYNEQFF. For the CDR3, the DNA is TGTGCCAGCAGTCCCGTGCCTTTAAGCTCCTACAATGAGCAGTTCTTC. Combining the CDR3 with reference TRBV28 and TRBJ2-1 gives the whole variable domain DVKVTQSSRYLVKRTGEKVFLECVQDMDHENMFWYRQDPGLGLRLIYFSYDVKMKEKGDIPEGYSVSREKKERFSLILESASTNQTSMYLCASSPVPLSSYNEQFFGPGTRLTVL.

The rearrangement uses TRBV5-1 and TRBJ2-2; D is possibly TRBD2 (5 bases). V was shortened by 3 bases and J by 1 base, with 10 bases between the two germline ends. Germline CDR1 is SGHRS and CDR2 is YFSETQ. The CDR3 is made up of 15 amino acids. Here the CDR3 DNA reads TGCGCCAGCAGCTCTGGACTCCTGAACACCGGGGAGCTGTTTTTT. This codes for CASSSGLLNTGELFF.

Here the CDR3 reads CASTDNRGGYEQYF. The DNA for the CDR3 is TGTGCCAGCACCGATAACAGGGGTGGCTACGAGCAGTACTTC. The J gene is TRBJ2-7, the V gene TRBV5-4; 7 bases are a match to TRBD1. The J segment lost 3 bases and the V segment lost 6 bases, leaving 9 bases of the junction unmatched. CDR3 length: 14 amino acids. Germline assignment: CDR1 SGHNT and CDR2 YYREEE (reference sequence).

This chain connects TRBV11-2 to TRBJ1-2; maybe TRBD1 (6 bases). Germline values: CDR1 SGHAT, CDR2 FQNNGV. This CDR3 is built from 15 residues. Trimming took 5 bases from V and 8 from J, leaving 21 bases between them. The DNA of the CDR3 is TGTGCCAGCAGCCCCCAACAGGGTGTGGGGTGGGGCTACACCTTC. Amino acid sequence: CASSPQQGVGWGYTF.

The CDR3 region has the DNA TGTGCCAGCAGCTTGGGAGGCCCTCCTGGAAACACCATATATTTT. It specifies CASSLGGPPGNTIYF. The chain recombines TRBV5-8 with TRBJ1-3; D remains unclear. This CDR3 contains 15 residues. Trimming pared 0 bases from V and 2 bases from J, leaving 9 bases between. Germline CDR1 SGHTS, CDR2 YDEGEE.

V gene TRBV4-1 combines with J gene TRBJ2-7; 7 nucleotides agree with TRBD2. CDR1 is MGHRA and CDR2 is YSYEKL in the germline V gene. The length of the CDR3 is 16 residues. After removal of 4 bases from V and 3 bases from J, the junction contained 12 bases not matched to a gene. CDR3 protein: CASSLRMAAGVYEQYF. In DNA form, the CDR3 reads TGCGCCAGCAGCCTACGAATGGCTGCGGGGGTCTACGAGCAGTACTTC.